This TCR beta chain is drawn from a study of T cell repertoires in cytomegalovirus infection (dated by TCRdb to about 2019). Concerning the study at large: Donor HLA type was relevant to the analysis, as public TCR beta signatures indicated carriage of CMV infection together with the matching HLA type. The paper's findings and limits, for the study overall: In both this cohort and an independent approximately 370-donor cohort, the cumulative frequency of public TCR beta family members distinguished carriers of CMV infection plus the relevant HLA type. The ex vivo response was dominated by HLA-C-restricted CMV-specific TCR beta clonotypes, which also provided the single most frequent clonotype in two of eight donors.

The sequencer listed for this sample is Illumina HiSeq 1500. TCRdb cleaned the public reads at Q25 with fastp, built clones with MiXCR and kept in-frame beta chains. Merged by CDR3 protein, the rows form single entries marked with the most common genes and DNA. This sample is represented by around 740,000 distinct CDR3 sequences; roughly 35% of them were singletons. The ten most abundant clones make up under 3% of the sample. As encoded in the germline V gene (reference sequence), CDR1 is LNHNV while CDR2 is YYDKDF. V sheds 0 bases and J sheds 4 bases, leaving 10 bases between their ends. The CDR3 sequence holds 15 residues, the cysteine and phenylalanine included. The only DNA kept is the CDR3, 45 bases in frame from the first base. A word on this clonotype: The antigen this receptor binds is unknown. No base-level quality is on record; no much larger clone is a single base apart.

The chain is assembled from TRBV15 and TRBJ2-1; the D gene is not confidently resolved. This sequence originates from a human donor in good health (CMV status not recorded). Some clones in this sample may be carry-over from other donors' samples. Sequenced input: PBMCs. The nucleotide sequence is given as TGTGCCACCAGCAGAGATCATGAGGCATACAATGAGCAGTTCTTC. Translated, this is CATSRDHEAYNEQFF. The CDR3, completed at both ends by the reference TRBV15 and TRBJ2-1 genes, gives the full variable domain DAMVIQNPRYQVTQFGKPVTLSCSQTLNHNVMYWYQQKSSQAPKLLFHYYDKDFNNEADTPDNFQSRRPNTSFCFLDIRSPGLGDTAMYLCATSRDHEAYNEQFFGPGTRLTVL.